The subject of this entry is one T cell receptor (beta chain). These data come from a study of shared clonotypes between healthy human individuals. CDR1 is SGHVS and CDR2 is FQNEAQ in the germline V gene. The CDR3 sequence is 16 residues long. The ends were cut back, 5 bases at V and 5 bases at J, with 21 bases in the middle. Assay used: immunoSEQ multiplex PCR; TCRdb lists only in-frame clones, some missing. The sample shows around 690,000 clones, around 90% of them seen only once. Participating donors were healthy, HIV-negative adults free of recent acute infections or vaccinations. V and J are TRBV7-8 and TRBJ2-5; a weak D match, TRBD2 (6 bases). The specimen sequenced was memory CD8+ T cells from PBMCs. Documented subset: CD45RO+ cells pooled with CCR7-negative TemRA cells. The origin of this receptor is a man younger than 35 in good health. Some clones in this sample may be carry-over from other donors' samples. The chain's CDR3 is CASSHPRGGVLETQYF. In DNA form, the CDR3 reads TGTGCCAGCAGCCACCCGCGCGGAGGGGTGTTGGAGACCCAGTACTTC.